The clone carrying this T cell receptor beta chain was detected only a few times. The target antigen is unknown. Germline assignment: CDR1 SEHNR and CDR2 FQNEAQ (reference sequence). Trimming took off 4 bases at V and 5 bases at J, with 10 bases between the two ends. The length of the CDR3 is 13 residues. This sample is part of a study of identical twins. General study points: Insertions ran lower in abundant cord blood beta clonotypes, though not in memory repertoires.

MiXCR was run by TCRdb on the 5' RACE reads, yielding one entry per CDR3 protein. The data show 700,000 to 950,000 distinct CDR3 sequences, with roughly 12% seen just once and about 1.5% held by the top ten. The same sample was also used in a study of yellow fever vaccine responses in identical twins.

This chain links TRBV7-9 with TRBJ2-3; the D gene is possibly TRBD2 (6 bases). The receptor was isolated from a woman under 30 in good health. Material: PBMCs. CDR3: CASSSGAVDTQYF. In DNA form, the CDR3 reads TGTGCCAGCAGCTCGGGAGCGGTAGATACGCAGTATTTT.